This passage covers 10 T cell receptor beta chains from one sample sequenced in a study of OX40 agonist ivuxolimab in advanced cancers. Assay: immunoSEQ multiplex PCR; the TCRdb copy retains only in-frame clones and omits some. This table has tens of thousands of clones, about 90% appearing once. The sample was CD4+ or CD8+ T cells sorted from blood, taken in a trial of the OX40 agonist ivuxolimab. All receptors derive from an adult with an advanced solid tumor such as melanoma, head and neck, liver or kidney cancer.

This sequence joins TRBV5-1 and TRBJ1-2, with 7 bases matching TRBD1. V lost 0 bases and J lost 6; bases outside the gene matches: 5. Germline CDR1 is SGHRS and CDR2 is YFSETQ. The CDR3 is made up of 14 amino acids. In DNA form, the CDR3 reads TGCGCCAGCAGCTTGGGACAGGGAGTCGATGGCTACACCTTC. This sequence encodes CASSLGQGVDGYTF.

This chain joins TRBV9 and TRBJ1-1, with D unclear. The CDR3 spans 13 residues. V lost 3 bases to trimming and J lost 1 base, with 7 bases between them. Germline-derived CDR1 and CDR2 are SGDLS and YYNGEE. CDR3 sequence: CASSGHPNTEAFF. In DNA, the CDR3 is TGTGCCAGCAGCGGACATCCGAACACTGAAGCTTTCTTT.

The chain combines TRBV10-3 with TRBJ1-5, with 9 bases aligning to TRBD1. Unmatched junction bases numbered 3, after V lost 0 bases and J lost 3 bases. The germline gives CDR1 ENHRY, CDR2 SYGVKD. The CDR3 is 16 residues long. The CDR3: CAISESGQGYNQPQHF. In nucleotides, the CDR3 is TGTGCCATCAGTGAGTCGGGACAGGGTTACAATCAGCCCCAGCATTTT.

This chain joins TRBV11-2 and TRBJ1-2; 7 bases fit TRBD1. With V trimmed by 1 base and J by 0 bases, 11 bases remained unmatched. The CDR3 is 18 residues long. The germline gives CDR1 SGHAT, CDR2 FQNNGV. CDR3 coding DNA: TGTGCCAGCAGCTTAGGGCACAGGGGTGGGTCCGCTAACTATGGCTACACCTTC. Its translation: CASSLGHRGGSANYGYTF.

This clone was counted once. This rearrangement joins TRBV7-8 to TRBJ2-1; D unresolved. CDR1 and CDR2 from the germline V gene are SGHVS and FQNEAQ. V was shortened by 1 base and J by 3 bases, with 1 base between the two germline ends. This CDR3 is built from 12 residues. The CDR3, as DNA: TGTGCCAGCAGCTTAGTCTACAATGAGCAGTTCTTC. Translating gives CASSLVYNEQFF.

This chain links TRBV11-3 with TRBJ1-2, with D perhaps TRBD1 (6 bases). V gave up 5 bases and J gave up 2 bases, with 27 bases separating them. The CDR3 has 19 amino acids. Germline assignment: CDR1 SGHNT and CDR2 YENEEA. CDR3 sequence reads: CASSLYPFGGAKENYGYTF. CDR3 DNA sequence: TGTGCCAGCAGCCTCTACCCTTTTGGGGGGGCTAAAGAAAACTATGGCTACACCTTC.

The rearrangement uses TRBV4-3 and TRBJ2-7; 10 bases are a match to TRBD2. Germline CDR1 is LGHNA and CDR2 is YSLEER. Trimming took 1 base from V and 3 from J; bases not matched to a gene: 6. The CDR3 totals 16 residues. The CDR3 bases are TGCGCCAGCAGCCAAGGGCTAGCGGGGGCCAGCTACGAGCAGTACTTC. This gives the protein CASSQGLAGASYEQYF.

The chain links TRBV15 to TRBJ2-1; tentative D call: TRBD1 (6 bases). This CDR3 comprises 15 residues. Germline V gene sequence: CDR1 LNHNV, CDR2 YYDKDF (reference sequence). V was cut by 2 bases and J by 7 bases, with 15 bases left in between. The CDR3 here is CATSRSRGIGNEQFF. The CDR3 region has the DNA TGTGCCACCAGCAGATCGAGGGGGATCGGGAATGAGCAGTTCTTC. The full variable domain, completed using reference TRBV15 and TRBJ2-1, is DAMVIQNPRYQVTQFGKPVTLSCSQTLNHNVMYWYQQKSSQAPKLLFHYYDKDFNNEADTPDNFQSRRPNTSFCFLDIRSPGLGDTAMYLCATSRSRGIGNEQFFGPGTRLTVL.

The rearrangement links TRBV19 to TRBJ1-6, with TRBD1 as a possible D gene (5 bases). V lost 6 bases and J lost 3, with 9 bases in between. CDR3 size: 14 residues. The germline V gene has CDR1 LNHDA and CDR2 SQIVND (reference sequence). CDR3 coding DNA: TGTGCCAGTAGGCAGACAGACTATAATTCACCCCTCCACTTT. Residues: CASRQTDYNSPLHF.

This chain joins TRBV19 and TRBJ1-1, with D uncertain. Trimming stripped 6 bases from V and 0 bases from J, with 5 bases between. Germline loops: CDR1 LNHDA, CDR2 SQIVND (reference sequence). CDR3 length equals 12 residues. For the CDR3, the DNA is TGTGCCAGTAGCTATATGAACACTGAAGCTTTCTTT. The encoded protein is CASSYMNTEAFF.